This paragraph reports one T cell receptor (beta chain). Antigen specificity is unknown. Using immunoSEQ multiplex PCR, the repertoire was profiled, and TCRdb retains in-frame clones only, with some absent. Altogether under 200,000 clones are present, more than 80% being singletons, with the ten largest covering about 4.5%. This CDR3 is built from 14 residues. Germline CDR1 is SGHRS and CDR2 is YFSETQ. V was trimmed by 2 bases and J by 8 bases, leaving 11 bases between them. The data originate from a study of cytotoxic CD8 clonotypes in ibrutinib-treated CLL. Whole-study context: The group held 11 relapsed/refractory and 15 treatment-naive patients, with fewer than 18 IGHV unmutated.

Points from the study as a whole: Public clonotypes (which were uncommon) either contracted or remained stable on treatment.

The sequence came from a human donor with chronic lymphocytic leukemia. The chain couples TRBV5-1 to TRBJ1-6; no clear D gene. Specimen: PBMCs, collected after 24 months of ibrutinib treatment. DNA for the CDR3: TGCGCCAGCAGCTTTTGGACTCTAGATTCACCCCTCCACTTT. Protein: CASSFWTLDSPLHF.